This T cell receptor beta chain was sequenced for a study of T cell repertoires in cytomegalovirus infection. Study information: Indications of both CMV infection and matching HLA type were provided by public TCR beta signatures. General study points: HLA-C-restricted CMV-specific TCR beta clonotypes prevailed in the ex vivo response.

Of note for this clonotype: Antigen specificity is unknown.

CDR1 and CDR2 from the germline V gene are LNHDA and SQIVND (reference sequence). The ends lost 6 bases at V and 4 bases at J; junction bases unmatched: 15. The CDR3 has 17 amino acids. TCRdb fed the reads into MiXCR, producing one record per CDR3 protein. The sample shows around 740,000 distinct CDR3 sequences, approximately 34% of them seen only once. The material sequenced was PBMCs. The sequence was collected from a human donor in good health (CMV status not recorded). Some clones in this sample may be carry-over from other donors' samples. The gene calls are TRBV19 and TRBJ1-2, with 9 bases matching TRBD1. The CDR3 reads CASSRKAGGQGLYGYTF. CDR3 nucleotides: TGTGCCAGTAGCCGAAAGGCTGGGGGACAGGGACTCTATGGCTACACCTTC.